The 28 T cell receptor beta chains given below trace back to one sample, sequenced in a study of blood T cells in healthy people across ages. It was with a sample-barcoded 5' primer and a J-beta primer mix that a second PCR of roughly 7 to 12 cycles was run. TCRdb ran MiXCR on the 5' RACE reads and lists one entry per CDR3 protein. Found here are more than 1,000,000 distinct CDR3 sequences, 20% to 25% of them singletons; the top ten hold about 0.69%. These data also featured in a second study, about T cells of mothers and their children.

Input material: blood. The source is a girl aged 2 to 9 in good health.

J is TRBJ2-7 and V is TRBV4-1; D is unresolved. Per germline, CDR1 MGHRA and CDR2 YSYEKL. V was pared by 0 bases and J by 2 bases, with 11 bases between. The CDR3 length is 15 residues. The CDR3, as DNA: TGCGCCAGCAGCCAAGACTCCAGCTTTGCCTACGAGCAGTACTTC. It encodes CASSQDSSFAYEQYF.

This clonotype was observed a handful of times. The genes are TRBV12-3 or TRBV12-4 and TRBJ2-2, with TRBD1 matching over 9 bases. CDR3 length: 16 residues. Unmatched junction bases numbered 13, after V lost 8 bases and J lost 6 bases. The CDR3 region is CASGARDRVLAGELFF. The CDR3 DNA reads TGTGCCAGCGGGGCCCGGGACAGGGTCTTGGCCGGGGAGCTGTTTTTT.

This clonotype has only a few counts. The CDR3 DNA follows: TGTGCCAGCAGCTTAGTAATGTCAACATTGGACATTCAGTACTTC. Translating gives CASSLVMSTLDIQYF. The chain uses TRBV7-2 and TRBJ2-4; no reliable D call. Germline assignment: CDR1 SGHTA and CDR2 FQGNSA. V was shortened by 1 base and J by 8 bases, with 15 bases between the two germline ends. The CDR3 length is 15 residues. Supplemented by reference TRBV7-2 and TRBJ2-4, the full variable domain reads GAGVSQSPSNKVTEKGKDVELRCDPISGHTALYWYRQSLGQGLEFLIYFQGNSAPDKSGLPSDRFSAERTGGSVSTLTIQRTQQEDSAVYLCASSLVMSTLDIQYFGAGTRLSVL.

The chain joins TRBV29-1 to TRBJ2-5; D is ambiguous. The CDR3 sequence is 13 residues long. V lost 0 bases to trimming and J lost 4 bases, with 9 bases between them. Germline V lookup: CDR1 SQVTM, CDR2 ANQGSEA. The CDR3 spells CSVEDTNLETQYF. The CDR3 DNA sequence: TGCAGCGTTGAAGATACAAATTTAGAGACCCAGTACTTC.

This chain's CDR3 is CASSVTGFEVGEQYF. The DNA of the CDR3 is TGTGCCAGCAGTGTGACAGGGTTCGAGGTTGGCGAGCAGTACTTC. The rearrangement links TRBV2 to TRBJ2-7; TRBD1 aligns across 7 bases. The V and J ends lost 4 bases and 6 bases, in that order; junction bases with no gene match: 12. The CDR3 is 15 residues long. Germline assignment: CDR1 SNHLY and CDR2 FYNNEI.

This chain joins TRBV20-1 and TRBJ1-4, with D unresolved. Trimming cost V 5 bases and J 7 bases, with 8 bases left between them. CDR1 is DFQATT, CDR2 SNEGSKA, per germline (reference sequence). CDR3 length: 11 amino acids. CDR3 sequence: CSAPEAEKLFF. DNA of the CDR3: TGCAGTGCTCCCGAGGCTGAAAAACTGTTTTTT.

This rearrangement joins TRBV10-3 to TRBJ1-4; TRBD1 agrees at 8 bases. This CDR3 has 13 amino acids. V dropped 10 bases and J dropped 8; count of bases not matched to a gene: 9. Germline V gives CDR1 ENHRY, CDR2 SYGVKD. CDR3 DNA: TGTGCCAACAGGGGGGACATAGAAGAAAAACTGTTTTTT. It is translated as CANRGDIEEKLFF.

V and J are TRBV12-3 or TRBV12-4 and TRBJ2-4; TRBD1 or TRBD2 may be the D gene (5 bases each). Deletions cut 3 bases from V and 11 bases from J, with 17 bases between. This CDR3 contains 14 residues. In DNA form, the CDR3 reads TGTGCCAGCAGTTTTGGGGGTGGGATGGGGGTTCAGTACTTC. Its protein product is CASSFGGGMGVQYF.

Details on this clonotype: At one end, the junction sequence differs from germline, possibly due to a read error. CDR3 nucleotides: TGCGCCAGCAGCTCCCGGGACAGGGGGCGTTCACTATATGGCTACGCCTTC. Translating gives CASSSRDRGRSLYGYAF. The V gene is TRBV5-1, the J gene TRBJ1-2; 12 bases match TRBD1. Looked up from germline, CDR1 is SGHRS and CDR2 is YFSETQ. This CDR3 is built from 17 residues.

This clonotype was seen more than once but under ten times. CDR3 protein: CASSKFLEGRDRGKGQPQHF. The DNA for the CDR3 is TGTGCCAGCAGCAAATTTTTGGAGGGTAGGGACAGGGGTAAAGGTCAGCCCCAGCATTTT. This sequence joins TRBV21-1 and TRBJ1-5; TRBD1 is the table's D call, not checked against the DNA. TRBV21-1 is annotated as a pseudogene. This CDR3 is 20 amino acids long.

The chain links TRBV6-2 or TRBV6-3 to TRBJ2-5; maybe TRBD1 (6 bases). Judging by the DNA end, TRBJ2-1 fits better; the J call may be wrong. Per the germline V gene, CDR1 is MNHEY and CDR2 is SVGEGT. The CDR3 totals 18 residues. CDR3 sequence (DNA): TGTGCCAGCAGTTACGACGAAGTTTACAAAAAAGGGGGCAATGAGCAGTTCTTC. Its translation: CASSYDEVYKKGGNEQFF.

This clonotype was detected a few times. The rearrangement uses TRBV10-3 and TRBJ1-2, with a tentative D call TRBD1 (6 bases). This CDR3 contains 12 residues. Trimming removed 6 bases at V and 8 bases at J, with 13 bases between. Germline V CDR1 and CDR2: ENHRY, SYGVKD. CDR3 nucleotide sequence: TGTGCCATCAGCCCGAGGGGGGACGGCTACACCTTC. It encodes CAISPRGDGYTF.

The CDR3, as DNA: TGTGCCAGCAGCTTACCGGGACAGAGCTCTTCACCCCTCCACTTT. It yields the protein CASSLPGQSSSPLHF. The chain carries TRBV7-9 and TRBJ1-6, with TRBD1 identical over 7 bases. The CDR3 covers 15 residues. After removal of 2 bases from V and 9 bases from J, the junction contained 7 bases not matched to a gene. Germline CDR1 reads SEHNR; CDR2 reads FQNEAQ (reference sequence).

The chain links TRBV6-6 to TRBJ1-2, with TRBD1 matching over 7 bases. Germline V gene lookup returns CDR1 MNHNY and CDR2 SVGAGI (reference sequence). The junction had 16 bases not matched to a gene; V was cut back by 5 bases and J by 10 bases. The CDR3 is 15 amino acids. CDR3 coding DNA: TGTGCCAGCAGTCCTCGGACAGGACCAAGAATTGCCTACACCTTC. Translation: CASSPRTGPRIAYTF.

This clonotype was observed a handful of times. The chain couples TRBV20-1 to TRBJ2-7; D unclear. The germline V gene encodes CDR1 DFQATT and CDR2 SNEGSKA (reference sequence). Between the trimmed V and J ends, which lost 3 bases and 2 bases, there was a span of 14 bases. The CDR3 runs to 14 residues. The CDR3 DNA follows: TGCAGTGCTAGTTATGGTACGGTCGCCTACGAGCAGTACTTC. This sequence encodes CSASYGTVAYEQYF.

This clonotype was seen more than once but under ten times. The gene calls are TRBV29-1 and TRBJ1-4, with a tentative D call TRBD1 (6 bases). Germline CDR1 is SQVTM and CDR2 is ANQGSEA. This CDR3 has 14 amino acids. The germline V and J ends were trimmed by 0 bases and 7 bases, with 12 bases remaining between them. The CDR3 nucleotides are TGCAGCGTTGAAGATCGCAGGGGAAGTGAAAAACTGTTTTTT. Protein product: CSVEDRRGSEKLFF.

The rearrangement links TRBV5-6 to TRBJ1-6, with no clear D. Germline V gene sequence: CDR1 SGHDT, CDR2 YYEEEE. The CDR3 has 16 amino acids. Trimming left V 2 bases short and J 7 bases short, with 16 bases between. CDR3 region: CASSLRVMKFNSPLHF. DNA for the CDR3: TGTGCCAGCAGCTTAAGAGTGATGAAGTTCAATTCACCCCTCCACTTT.

The sample holds one count of this clonotype. CDR3 region: CSAVKGQLLNYGYTF. The DNA of the CDR3 is TGCAGTGCTGTGAAAGGTCAACTCCTTAACTATGGCTACACCTTC. The chain employs TRBV20-1 and TRBJ1-2; D is unresolved. The V gene lost 5 bases and the J gene lost 1 base, with 17 bases spanning the gap. CDR3 length: 15 amino acids. The V gene's germline CDR1 is DFQATT and CDR2 SNEGSKA (reference sequence).

The chain recombines TRBV28 with TRBJ1-6, with unresolved D. Per the germline V gene, CDR1 is MDHEN and CDR2 is SYDVKM. The CDR3 is 15 amino acids. The germline V and J ends were trimmed by 6 bases and 7 bases, with 16 bases remaining between them. Here the CDR3 DNA reads TGTGCCAGCAGCCCAGGAATGTCACTAAATTCACCCCTCCACTTT. Translated, it gives CASSPGMSLNSPLHF.

This clonotype came up many times. The chain recombines TRBV24-1 with TRBJ2-5; a weak D match, TRBD2 (6 bases). This CDR3 spans 16 amino acids. Germline V CDR1 and CDR2: KGHDR, SFDVKD. Trimming removed 0 bases at V and 2 bases at J, with 12 bases between. For the CDR3, the DNA is TGTGCCACCAGTGATTTGCGGCGGGGTTTACAAGAGACCCAGTACTTC. Translation gives CATSDLRRGLQETQYF.

There are a few counts of this clonotype. The genes are TRBV7-9 and TRBJ2-7; D might be TRBD1 (5 bases). The CDR3 extends over 17 amino acids. Germline CDR1 SEHNR, CDR2 FQNEAQ (reference sequence). V was pared by 5 bases and J by 3 bases, with 23 bases between. Here the CDR3 DNA reads TGTGCCAGCAGCCCCGACATAAGGGGAACAAAGAGCTACGAGCAGTACTTC. Encoded protein: CASSPDIRGTKSYEQYF.

The gene calls are TRBV7-6 and TRBJ2-7, with TRBD2 identical over 9 bases. Germline CDR1 reads SGHVS; CDR2 reads FNYEAQ. J lost 5 bases, V lost 1 base, and 6 bases had no gene match. The CDR3 length is 15 residues. In DNA form, the CDR3 reads TGTGCCAGCAGCTTAGGTGGCCTAGCGGGGAACGAGCAGTACTTC. Amino acid sequence: CASSLGGLAGNEQYF.

This clonotype was counted only a few times. One end of the junction varies from germline; a read error may be responsible. The chain couples TRBV4-1 to TRBJ1-1; possible D gene TRBD1, 5 bases. This CDR3 is built from 15 residues. Germline assignment: CDR1 MGHRA and CDR2 YSYEKL. As DNA, the CDR3 is TGCGCCGGCAGCCAACGAGGGACGGTGGGCACTGAAGCTTTCTTT. Its translation is CAGSQRGTVGTEAFF.

This clonotype was counted between two and nine times. The rearrangement links TRBV28 to TRBJ2-5, with D tentatively TRBD2 (5 bases). The J call may not be correct, given that the DNA end is closer to TRBJ2-7. This CDR3 has 15 residues. Per the germline V gene, CDR1 is MDHEN and CDR2 is SYDVKM. CDR3 nucleotide sequence: TGTGCCAGTCGAAAGCGGCCCCTGGAAACCTACGAGCAGTACTTC. It codes for CASRKRPLETYEQYF.

Only a few counts were recorded for this clonotype. The rearrangement joins TRBV20-1 to TRBJ2-7; TRBD2 is a possible D gene (6 bases). Germline CDR1 DFQATT, CDR2 SNEGSKA (reference sequence). The CDR3 extends over 15 amino acids. Deletions cut 5 bases from V and 0 bases from J, with 17 bases between. CDR3 coding DNA: TGCAGTGCTTGGGGATTAGCGGCTAACTCCTACGAGCAGTACTTC. Its protein product is CSAWGLAANSYEQYF.

This chain joins TRBV20-1 and TRBJ1-1, with D unclear. CDR1 is DFQATT and CDR2 is SNEGSKA in the germline V gene (reference sequence). This CDR3 has 13 amino acids. The chain's CDR3 is CSSFPWTAWEAFF. CDR3 sequence (DNA): TGCAGCTCGTTCCCATGGACGGCCTGGGAAGCTTTCTTT.

This clonotype was recorded a few times. This chain uses TRBV12-3 or TRBV12-4 with TRBJ2-1, with 7 bases fitting TRBD2. Germline trimming cut 3 bases from V and 6 bases from J; bases unmatched to any gene: 5. The CDR3 contains 14 residues. The DNA for the CDR3 is TGTGCCAGCAGTTTTGGCGGGAGCATCAATGAGCAGTTCTTC. Amino acid sequence: CASSFGGSINEQFF.

In its sample, this clonotype was seen a few times. The V and J genes are TRBV12-3 or TRBV12-4 and TRBJ2-7, with D hard to call. The V gene lost 5 bases and the J gene lost 1 base, with 18 bases spanning the gap. The CDR3 is 16 residues long. CDR3 in amino acids: CASSPPNSYPSYEQYF. CDR3 nucleotide sequence: TGTGCCAGCAGTCCACCTAACTCATACCCTTCCTACGAGCAGTACTTC.